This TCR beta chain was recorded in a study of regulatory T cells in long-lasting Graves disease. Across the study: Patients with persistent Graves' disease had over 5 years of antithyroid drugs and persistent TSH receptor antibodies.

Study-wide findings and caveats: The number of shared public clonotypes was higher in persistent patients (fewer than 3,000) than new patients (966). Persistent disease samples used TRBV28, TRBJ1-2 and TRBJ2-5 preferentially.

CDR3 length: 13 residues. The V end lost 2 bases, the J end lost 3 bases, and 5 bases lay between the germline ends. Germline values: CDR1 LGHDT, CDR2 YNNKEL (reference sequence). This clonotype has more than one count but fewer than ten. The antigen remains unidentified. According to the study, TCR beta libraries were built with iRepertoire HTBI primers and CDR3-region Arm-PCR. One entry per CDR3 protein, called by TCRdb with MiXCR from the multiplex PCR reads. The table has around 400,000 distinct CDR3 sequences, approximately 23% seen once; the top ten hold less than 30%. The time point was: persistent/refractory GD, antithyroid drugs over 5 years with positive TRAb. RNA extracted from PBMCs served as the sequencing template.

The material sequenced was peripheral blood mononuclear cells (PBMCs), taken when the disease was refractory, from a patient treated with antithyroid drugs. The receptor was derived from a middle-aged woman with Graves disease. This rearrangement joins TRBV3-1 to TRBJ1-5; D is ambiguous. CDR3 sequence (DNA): TGTGCCAGCAGCCAAACCATCAATCAGCCCCAGCATTTT. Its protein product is CASSQTINQPQHF.